A selection of T cell receptor beta chains follows, all from one sample in a study of shared clonotypes between healthy human individuals. The data were produced by immunoSEQ multiplex PCR, yet TCRdb's version contains in-frame clones alone and is incomplete. Of approximately 470,000 clones in the sample, around four fifths were seen once. The sequencing sample was made of PBMCs. The receptors shown here come from a woman in her forties in good health. Some clones in this sample may be carry-over from other donors' samples. Both conserved end residues are part of each CDR3. D genes are given only for firm matches. Clone size is not always given. Where it is, it says once, few, many or a class for expanded clones.

v_gene	abundance	j_gene	d_gene	CDR3aa	CDR3nt
TRBV2	-	TRBJ2-7	TRBD1	CASTQPGTGYEQYF	TGTGCCAGCACCCAACCCGGGACAGGCTACGAGCAGTACTTC
TRBV6-9	-	TRBJ1-4	TRBD1	CASNTHRGENEKLFF	TGTGCCAGCAATACACACAGGGGAGAGAATGAAAAACTGTTTTTT
TRBV29-1	-	TRBJ2-1	-	CSVGVHNEQFF	TGCAGCGTTGGTGTCCACAATGAGCAGTTCTTC
TRBV11-2	-	TRBJ2-2	-	CASSLVGSNTGELFF	TGTGCCAGCAGCTTAGTAGGCTCGAACACCGGGGAGCTGTTTTTT
TRBV5-4	few	TRBJ2-7	TRBD1	CASSLDRGNYEQYF	TGTGCCAGCAGCTTGGACAGGGGAAATTACGAGCAGTACTTC
TRBV27	-	TRBJ2-7	-	CASSSRGLLSYEQYF	TGTGCCAGCAGTTCACGGGGGCTTCTCTCCTACGAGCAGTACTTC
TRBV6-1	-	TRBJ2-5	TRBD2	CASSEGTSTVETQYF	TGTGCCAGCAGTGAAGGGACTAGCACGGTGGAGACCCAGTACTTC
TRBV5-1	once	TRBJ1-2	TRBD1	CASSPKGADYGYTF	TGCGCCAGCAGCCCCAAGGGGGCGGACTATGGCTACACCTTC
TRBV19	-	TRBJ1-3	TRBD1	CARGEDRGSGNTIYF	TGTGCCAGGGGAGAGGACAGGGGTTCCGGAAACACCATATATTTT
TRBV28	-	TRBJ1-5	-	CASSFLGQGNQPQHF	TGTGCCAGCAGTTTTTTAGGTCAGGGAAATCAGCCCCAGCATTTT
TRBV28	-	TRBJ2-7	TRBD2	CASRPRGLAVDEQYF	TGTGCCAGCAGGCCTCGGGGACTAGCGGTCGACGAGCAGTACTTC
TRBV7-2	-	TRBJ2-3	TRBD2	CASSLAGREFDTQYF	TGTGCCAGCAGCTTAGCGGGGCGGGAGTTTGATACGCAGTATTTT
TRBV4-1	-	TRBJ2-3	TRBD2	CASSQDGLVGADTQYF	TGCGCCAGCAGCCAAGATGGACTAGTCGGGGCAGATACGCAGTATTTT
TRBV29-1	-	TRBJ2-5	TRBD1	CSVSGTGYETQYF	TGCAGCGTTTCTGGGACAGGGTACGAGACCCAGTACTTC
TRBV6-1	-	TRBJ2-4	TRBD2	CASRESGAGAKNIQYF	TGTGCCAGCAGAGAAAGCGGGGCAGGAGCCAAAAACATTCAGTACTTC
TRBV9	few	TRBJ2-1	-	CASSAVAGAPREQFF	TGTGCCAGCAGCGCAGTAGCAGGGGCCCCCCGGGAGCAGTTCTTC
TRBV7-3	-	TRBJ2-1	-	CASSLERAGVNEQFF	TGTGCCAGCAGCTTAGAACGGGCAGGCGTCAATGAGCAGTTCTTC
TRBV7-2	once	TRBJ2-2	-	CASSLVATGTGELFF	TGTGCCAGCAGCTTAGTTGCGACGGGGACCGGGGAGCTGTTTTTT
TRBV19	-	TRBJ2-4	TRBD2	CASSPPSGRIVSAKNIQYF	TGTGCCAGTAGTCCCCCTAGCGGGAGAATTGTCTCAGCCAAAAACATTCAGTACTTC
TRBV10-3	-	TRBJ1-1	-	CAISESRPTEAFF	TGTGCCATCAGTGAGTCCCGACCCACTGAAGCTTTCTTT
TRBV5-4	-	TRBJ1-1	TRBD1	CASSLGGTGATEAFF	TGTGCCAGCAGCTTGGGGGGGACAGGAGCCACTGAAGCTTTCTTT
TRBV2	many	TRBJ2-3	-	CASRYQDTQYF	TGTGCCAGCAGGTATCAAGATACGCAGTATTTT
TRBV5-1	-	TRBJ1-2	-	CASSLEKGGLGRPYGYTF	TGCGCCAGCAGCTTGGAAAAGGGAGGACTCGGACGTCCCTATGGCTACACCTTC
TRBV30	-	TRBJ2-5	TRBD2	CAWNHLGGEETQYF	TGTGCCTGGAACCACCTGGGGGGGGAGGAGACCCAGTACTTC
TRBV9	-	TRBJ2-1	-	CASSVGLASSSYNEQFF	TGTGCCAGCAGCGTAGGTCTAGCGTCTAGCTCCTACAATGAGCAGTTCTTC
TRBV11-2	-	TRBJ2-5	TRBD2	CASKRLAEVQQYF	TGTGCCAGCAAGCGACTAGCGGAGGTCCAGCAGTACTTC
TRBV28	-	TRBJ2-1	TRBD2	CASSFHTSGKTNEQFF	TGTGCCAGCAGTTTCCACACTAGCGGGAAGACGAATGAGCAGTTCTTC
TRBV5-1	-	TRBJ2-3	-	CASSLGHRTDTQYF	TGCGCCAGCAGCCTGGGACACCGCACAGATACGCAGTATTTT
TRBV10-1	-	TRBJ2-7	TRBD2	CASGYNSGRGRPYEQYF	TGCGCCAGCGGGTATAATAGCGGGAGGGGCCGCCCCTACGAGCAGTACTTC
TRBV7-8	-	TRBJ2-2	TRBD1	CASSSGQGSNTGELFF	TGTGCCAGCAGCTCCGGACAGGGGTCGAACACCGGGGAGCTGTTTTTT
TRBV15	many	TRBJ1-5	-	CATSRDRPGGNQPQHF	TGTGCCACCAGCAGAGATCGGCCCGGGGGCAATCAGCCCCAGCATTTT
TRBV11-2	-	TRBJ2-3	-	CASSQESTATDTQYF	TGTGCCAGCAGCCAAGAAAGTACAGCAACAGATACGCAGTATTTT
TRBV6-1	-	TRBJ1-3	-	CASRLGGNSGNTIYF	TGTGCCAGCAGGTTGGGGGGGAACTCTGGAAACACCATATATTTT
TRBV5-1	-	TRBJ2-5	TRBD2	CASSLGGRGETQYF	TGCGCCAGCAGCTTGGGTGGGAGGGGAGAGACCCAGTACTTC
TRBV11-2	-	TRBJ2-7	-	CASSIPPSVEQYF	TGTGCCAGCTCCATACCCCCTAGTGTCGAGCAGTACTTC
TRBV28	-	TRBJ2-2	TRBD1	CASSSPTGESGELFF	TGTGCCAGCAGTTCTCCGACAGGGGAATCCGGGGAGCTGTTTTTT
TRBV5-1	-	TRBJ2-7	TRBD1	CASSPPGQGYNEQYF	TGCGCCAGCAGCCCTCCGGGACAGGGGTATAACGAGCAGTACTTC
TRBV5-1	-	TRBJ2-7	-	CASSTGAFTQGSYEQYF	TGCGCCAGCAGCACCGGGGCCTTCACCCAAGGTTCCTACGAGCAGTACTTC
TRBV11-3	-	TRBJ2-5	-	CASSPLGSQETQYF	TGTGCCAGCAGCCCCCTGGGGTCGCAAGAGACCCAGTACTTC
TRBV5-1	-	TRBJ2-5	TRBD2	CASSPGTSGAQETQYF	TGCGCCAGCAGCCCAGGGACTAGCGGGGCTCAAGAGACCCAGTACTTC